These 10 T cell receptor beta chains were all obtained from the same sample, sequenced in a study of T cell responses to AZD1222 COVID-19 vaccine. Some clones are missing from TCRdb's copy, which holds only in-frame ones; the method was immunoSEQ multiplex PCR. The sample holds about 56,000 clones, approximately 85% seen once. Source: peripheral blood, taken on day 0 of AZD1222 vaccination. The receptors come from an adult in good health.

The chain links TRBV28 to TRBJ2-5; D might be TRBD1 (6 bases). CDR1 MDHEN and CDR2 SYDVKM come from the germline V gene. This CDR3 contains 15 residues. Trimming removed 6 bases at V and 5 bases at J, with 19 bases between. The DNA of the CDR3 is TGTGCCAGCAGCCTCCTATCAGGGGTTGGGGAGACCCAGTACTTC. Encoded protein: CASSLLSGVGETQYF.

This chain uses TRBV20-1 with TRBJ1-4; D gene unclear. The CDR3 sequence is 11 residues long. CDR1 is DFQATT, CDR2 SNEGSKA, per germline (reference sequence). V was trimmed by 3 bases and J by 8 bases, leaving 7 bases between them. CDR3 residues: CSASDSEKLFF. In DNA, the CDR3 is TGCAGTGCTAGCGATAGCGAAAAACTGTTTTTT.

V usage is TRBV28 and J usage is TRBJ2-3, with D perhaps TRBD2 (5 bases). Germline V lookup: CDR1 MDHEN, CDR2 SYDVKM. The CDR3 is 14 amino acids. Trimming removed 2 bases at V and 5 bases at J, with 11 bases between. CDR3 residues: CASSLVGVVDTQYF. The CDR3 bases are TGTGCCAGCAGTTTAGTCGGGGTTGTAGATACGCAGTATTTT.

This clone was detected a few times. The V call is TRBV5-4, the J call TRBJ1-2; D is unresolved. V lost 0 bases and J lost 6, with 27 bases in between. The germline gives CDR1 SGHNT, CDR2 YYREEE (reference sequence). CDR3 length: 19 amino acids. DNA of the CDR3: TGTGCCAGCAGCTTGGGAACGCCTACCCTGTTCCGGAGAAACGATGGCTACACCTTC. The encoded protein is CASSLGTPTLFRRNDGYTF.

CDR3 sequence (DNA): TGTGCCAGCAGCAAAGACCAGGGAAGGTCACCCCTCCACTTT. It is translated as CASSKDQGRSPLHF. The gene calls are TRBV21-1 and TRBJ1-6; no check of the table's D call, TRBD1, against the DNA was made. TRBV21-1 is recorded as a pseudogene. The CDR3 loop spans 14 amino acids.

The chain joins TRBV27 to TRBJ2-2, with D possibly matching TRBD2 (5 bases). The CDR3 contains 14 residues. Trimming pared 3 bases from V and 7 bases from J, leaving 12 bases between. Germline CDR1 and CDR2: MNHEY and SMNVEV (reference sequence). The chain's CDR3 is CASSLGSRGGELFF. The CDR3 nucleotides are TGTGCCAGCAGTTTGGGGAGCCGCGGCGGGGAGCTGTTTTTT.

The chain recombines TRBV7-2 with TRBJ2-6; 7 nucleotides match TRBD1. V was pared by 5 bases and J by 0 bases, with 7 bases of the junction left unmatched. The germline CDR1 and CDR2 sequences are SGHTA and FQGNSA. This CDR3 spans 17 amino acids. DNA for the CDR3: TGTGCCAGCAGCCGGGACAGCCCACGCTCTGGGGCCAACGTCCTGACTTTC. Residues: CASSRDSPRSGANVLTF.

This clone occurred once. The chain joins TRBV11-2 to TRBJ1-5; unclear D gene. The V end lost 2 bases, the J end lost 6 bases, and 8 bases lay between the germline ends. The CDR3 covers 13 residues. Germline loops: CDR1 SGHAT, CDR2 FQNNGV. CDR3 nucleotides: TGTGCCAGCAGCTTATCTTGGGTTCAGCCCCAGCATTTT. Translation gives CASSLSWVQPQHF.

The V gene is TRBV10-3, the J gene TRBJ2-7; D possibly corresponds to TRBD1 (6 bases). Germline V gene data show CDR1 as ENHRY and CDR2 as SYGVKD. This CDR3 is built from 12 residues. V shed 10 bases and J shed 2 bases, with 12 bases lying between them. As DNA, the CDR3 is TGTGCCACCCGACAGGACCCCTACGAGCAGTACTTC. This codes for CATRQDPYEQYF.

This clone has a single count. The DNA for the CDR3 is TGTGCCAGCAGCTTCAATGAGCAGTTCTTC. Translated, it gives CASSFNEQFF. The chain couples TRBV7-9 to TRBJ2-1; the D is unclear. Trimming stripped 3 bases from V and 6 bases from J, with 0 bases between. Germline V gene lookup returns CDR1 SEHNR and CDR2 FQNEAQ (reference sequence). The CDR3 loop spans 10 amino acids.